The sequence of this TCR beta chain was determined in a study of cytotoxic CD8 clonotypes in ibrutinib-treated CLL. Study background: On average, more than 90,000 productive rearrangements and more than 200,000 productive templates per sample.

The table came from immunoSEQ multiplex PCR; TCRdb's copy has only in-frame clones and leaves some out. The sample has about 25,000 clones; almost 85% are singletons. General study findings and limits: Increased clonality at ibrutinib response gave way to a return toward baseline at progression.

Germline values: CDR1 KGHSH, CDR2 LQKENI. The CDR3 is 17 residues long. V lost 2 bases and J lost 6; bases outside the gene matches: 15. This clone was seen just once. Its antigen is currently unknown. The source material was PBMCs, sampled after 24 months of ibrutinib treatment. The J gene is TRBJ2-7, the V gene TRBV18, with 8 bases that match TRBD1. The sequence came from a human donor with chronic lymphocytic leukemia. CDR3 sequence: CASSPAPQPRGRFEQYF. DNA for the CDR3: TGTGCCAGCTCACCAGCTCCACAGCCCAGGGGGCGTTTCGAGCAGTACTTC.